This T cell receptor beta chain was found in a study of blood T cell repertoires in COVID-19. The overall study: Some COVID-19 samples were acute and others convalescent; all came from the United States, Italy and Spain. In each case, the material was cDNA or gDNA derived from T cells, B-cell-depleted T cells, or PBMCs.

Germline V CDR1 and CDR2: SGDLS, YYNGEE. The ends were cut back, 4 bases at V and 2 bases at J, with 11 bases in the middle. This CDR3 is built from 14 residues. Study processing details: For nucleated cells, counts were estimated from reference gene primer amplification. Sequenced by immunoSEQ multiplex PCR; TCRdb stores in-frame clones only, minus some. V and J calls and clone size follow that table, whereas D and trimming were derived from the DNA. The data contain 100,000 to 150,000 clones, about 90% of them singletons. The sample consisted of peripheral blood. The chain employs TRBV9 and TRBJ2-3, with a weak D call TRBD1 (5 bases). This clonotype was sampled from a woman aged 55-75 years with acute or convalescent COVID-19. Written as DNA, the CDR3 is TGTGCCAGCAGCCCTGCCAGGGCCACAGATACGCAGTATTTT. It encodes CASSPARATDTQYF.